This TCR beta chain was identified during a study of blood T cell repertoires in COVID-19. This CDR3 comprises 15 residues. The ends were cut back, 4 bases at V and 0 bases at J, with 10 bases in the middle. In germline, CDR1 is MDHEN, CDR2 SYDVKM. Remarks on this clone: This same CDR3 is encoded by further DNA sequences in the sample.

Sequenced by immunoSEQ multiplex PCR; TCRdb stores in-frame clones only, minus some. The repertoire holds more than 200,000 clones, with approximately 86% as singletons. This sequence originates from a woman aged 45-59 years who had recovered from COVID-19. V and J are TRBV28 and TRBJ1-3; D may be TRBD1 (6 bases). Material for sequencing was PBMCs or T cells enriched from blood (not recorded which). CDR3 nucleotide sequence: TGTGCCAGCAGTTCTACAGGGACCTCTGGAAACACCATATATTTT. Translated, it gives CASSSTGTSGNTIYF.